This TCR beta chain was found in a study of blood T cell repertoires in COVID-19. Background on the study: Samples came from the United States, Italy and Spain, spanning acute and convalescent COVID-19. T cells, B-cell-depleted T cells, or PBMCs supplied cDNA or gDNA.

Per the original methods: Nucleated cell number was recorded as an estimate derived from reference gene primer amplification. Only in-frame clones appear in the TCRdb table, and some are missing; sequencing was by immunoSEQ multiplex PCR. V, J and clone size reflect that table, while D and trimming were determined from the DNA. Of 110,000 or so clones in the sample, less than 90% are singletons; the top ten hold roughly 7.9%. Losses at the gene ends were 5 bases for V and 2 bases for J; bases not matched to a gene: 2. CDR3 length: 14 residues. From germline, CDR1 is SGHNT and CDR2 YENEEA. The chain is built from TRBV11-3 and TRBJ2-3, with 9 bases aligning to TRBD1. This TCR came from a man aged 65 to 79 who had recovered from COVID-19. The sample taken for sequencing was peripheral blood. As DNA, the CDR3 is TGTGCCAGCAGCCGGGACAGGGACACAGATACGCAGTATTTT. It encodes CASSRDRDTDTQYF.